These 32 T cell receptor beta chains originate from one sample sequenced in a study of siplizumab effects on memory and regulatory T cells. Generated by immunoSEQ multiplex PCR, the TCRdb table keeps only in-frame clones and is missing some. In the table there are about 120,000 clones, roughly 94% of which are singletons. The material sequenced was non-Treg CD4+ T cells sorted from blood. These receptors all come from a human donor in good health.

The chain uses TRBV10-1 and TRBJ1-4; 9 bases are shared with TRBD1. The CDR3 is made up of 15 amino acids. J was trimmed by 8 bases and V by 6 bases; bases with no gene match: 10. CDR1 is WNHNN and CDR2 is SYGVQD in the germline V gene (reference sequence). The CDR3: CASSPTGTGREKLFF. In nucleotides, the CDR3 is TGCGCCAGCAGCCCAACCGGGACAGGGAGAGAAAAACTGTTTTTT.

The CDR3 DNA sequence: TGTGCCAGCAGTCCGACAGGGGCCGCATCTGGCTACACCTTC. Amino acid sequence: CASSPTGAASGYTF. The chain employs TRBV7-2 and TRBJ1-2, with 8 bases matching TRBD1. Germline V lookup: CDR1 SGHTA, CDR2 FQGNSA. This CDR3 is 14 amino acids long. J lost 7 bases, V lost 6 bases, and 10 bases had no gene match. Supplemented by reference TRBV7-2 and TRBJ1-2, the full variable domain reads GAGVSQSPSNKVTEKGKDVELRCDPISGHTALYWYRQSLGQGLEFLIYFQGNSAPDKSGLPSDRFSAERTGGSVSTLTIQRTQQEDSAVYLCASSPTGAASGYTFGSGTRLTVV.

The chain uses TRBV29-1 and TRBJ2-7; 7 bases line up with TRBD1. This CDR3 contains 12 residues. V dropped 7 bases and J dropped 3; count of bases not matched to a gene: 6. Per germline, CDR1 SQVTM and CDR2 ANQGSEA. CDR3 DNA sequence: TGCAGCGCCACGGACAGGAACTACGAGCAGTACTTC. Residues: CSATDRNYEQYF.

This clone occurred once. V and J are TRBV2 and TRBJ1-6; D is unresolved. This CDR3 spans 13 amino acids. In germline, CDR1 is SNHLY, CDR2 FYNNEI. Trimming removed 7 bases from V and 7 bases from J, with 11 bases in between. The CDR3 region has the DNA TGTGCCAGCACCCTTGGCGGCAATTCACCCCTCCACTTT. It yields the protein CASTLGGNSPLHF.

The rearrangement links TRBV6-5 to TRBJ2-2; D might be TRBD2 (7 bases). Trimming took 5 bases from V and 3 from J, leaving 13 bases between them. There are 15 residues in the CDR3. Germline V gene data show CDR1 as MNHEY and CDR2 as SVGAGI. The CDR3, as DNA: TGTGCCAGCAGTCGAGGGGGGGCTTACACCGGGGAGCTGTTTTTT. It translates to CASSRGGAYTGELFF.

The rearrangement uses TRBV12-5 and TRBJ2-1; 9 nucleotides line up with TRBD1. This CDR3 has 16 residues. The V gene end was trimmed by 5 bases and the J gene end by 3 bases; junction bases not matched to a gene: 8. Germline V lookup: CDR1 LGHNT, CDR2 FRNRAP. CDR3 bases: TGTGCTAGTGGTACAGGGGGCGCAGATGTCTACAATGAGCAGTTCTTC. Amino acids: CASGTGGADVYNEQFF. Together with reference TRBV12-5 and TRBJ2-1, the CDR3 gives the full variable domain: DARVTQTPRHKVTEMGQEVTMRCQPILGHNTVFWYRQTMMQGLELLAYFRNRAPLDDSGMPKDRFSAEMPDATLATLKIQPSEPRDSAVYFCASGTGGADVYNEQFFGPGTRLTVL.

The genes are TRBV9 and TRBJ2-7; the D call may be TRBD1 or TRBD2 (6 bases each). CDR1 and CDR2 (germline): SGDLS, YYNGEE. The V and J ends lost 0 bases and 4 bases respectively, with 11 bases between them. This CDR3 comprises 14 residues. CDR3: CASSVAGGGYEQYF. CDR3 sequence (DNA): TGTGCCAGCAGCGTAGCCGGGGGCGGATACGAGCAGTACTTC.

The chain employs TRBV6-5 and TRBJ2-7; 14 nucleotides align to TRBD2. Germline values: CDR1 MNHEY, CDR2 SVGAGI. CDR3 size: 14 residues. Losses at the gene ends were 4 bases for V and 5 bases for J; bases not matched to a gene: 1. In DNA form, the CDR3 reads TGTGCCAGCAGTTCGGGACTAGCGGGAGACGAGCAGTACTTC. Protein: CASSSGLAGDEQYF.

V gene TRBV15 combines with J gene TRBJ2-7, with TRBD2 matching over 7 bases. CDR3 length: 15 residues. The germline V gene has CDR1 LNHNV and CDR2 YYDKDF (reference sequence). After removal of 5 bases from V and 2 bases from J, the junction contained 9 bases not matched to a gene. The CDR3 loop reads CATSSGTGTTYEQYF. The CDR3 region has the DNA TGTGCCACCAGCTCGGGTACCGGGACTACCTACGAGCAGTACTTC. The full variable domain, in which reference TRBV15 and TRBJ2-7 provide the parts outside the CDR3, is DAMVIQNPRYQVTQFGKPVTLSCSQTLNHNVMYWYQQKSSQAPKLLFHYYDKDFNNEADTPDNFQSRRPNTSFCFLDIRSPGLGDTAMYLCATSSGTGTTYEQYFGPGTRLTVT.

This clone was counted between two and nine times. The chain couples TRBV18 to TRBJ2-1; 7 bases line up with TRBD1. Germline V gene sequence: CDR1 KGHSH, CDR2 LQKENI. The CDR3 contains 18 residues. The trim removed 3 bases at V and 2 bases at J, leaving 13 bases unmatched. CDR3: CASSPYLQTGTTYNEQFF. The CDR3 nucleotides read TGTGCCAGCTCACCGTACCTACAGACAGGGACGACCTACAATGAGCAGTTCTTC. Full variable domain (missing parts from reference TRBV18 and TRBJ2-1): NAGVMQNPRHLVRRRGQEARLRCSPMKGHSHVYWYRQLPEEGLKFMVYLQKENIIDESGMPKERFSAEFPKEGPSILRIQQVVRGDSAAYFCASSPYLQTGTTYNEQFFGPGTRLTVL.

A single count supports this clone. This chain links TRBV7-2 with TRBJ1-5; no firm D call. The ends were cut back, 6 bases at V and 0 bases at J, with 15 bases in the middle. Germline V gene data show CDR1 as SGHTA and CDR2 as FQGNSA. CDR3 length: 16 amino acids. DNA of the CDR3: TGTGCCAGCAGTTTGACCGGGCAAAATAGCAATCAGCCCCAGCATTTT. Translating it yields CASSLTGQNSNQPQHF.

The CDR3 sequence is CSVVGSYEQYF. The CDR3 DNA is TGCAGCGTGGTGGGCTCCTACGAGCAGTACTTC. The chain carries TRBV29-1 and TRBJ2-7, with D hard to call. The CDR3 totals 11 residues. V shed 6 bases and J shed 0 bases, with 6 bases lying between them. In germline, CDR1 is SQVTM, CDR2 ANQGSEA.

The V gene is TRBV30, the J gene TRBJ2-1; 8 bases align to TRBD2. The CDR3 consists of 13 residues. CDR1 is GTSNPN, CDR2 SVGIG, per germline (reference sequence). Losses at the gene ends were 4 bases for V and 4 bases for J; bases not matched to a gene: 3. DNA for the CDR3: TGTGCCTGGATCAAGCGGGAGTACAATGAGCAGTTCTTC. It encodes CAWIKREYNEQFF. The variable domain in full, with the rest retrieved from reference TRBV30 and TRBJ2-1, is SQTIHQWPATLVQPVGSPLSLECTVEGTSNPNLYWYRQAAGRGLQLLFYSVGIGQISSEVPQNLSASRPQDRQFILSSKKLLLSDSGFYLCAWIKREYNEQFFGPGTRLTVL.

V usage is TRBV6-1 and J usage is TRBJ2-3, with D perhaps given as TRBD1 or TRBD2 (5 bases each). V was shortened by 4 bases and J by 0 bases, with 14 bases between the two germline ends. The CDR3 contains 16 residues. Germline CDR1 reads MNHNS; CDR2 reads SASEGT. CDR3 protein: CASSGLGERSTDTQYF. CDR3 nucleotide sequence: TGTGCCAGCAGTGGTTTGGGGGAGCGAAGCACAGATACGCAGTATTTT.

J is TRBJ2-2 and V is TRBV9, with D maybe TRBD2 (5 bases). Trimming removed 0 bases from V and 5 bases from J, with 8 bases in between. CDR3 length: 14 residues. Germline CDR1 and CDR2: SGDLS and YYNGEE. The CDR3 DNA reads TGTGCCAGCAGCGTAGACCTAGCTACCGGGGAGCTGTTTTTT. This codes for CASSVDLATGELFF.

The V and J genes are TRBV5-1 and TRBJ2-7, with D possibly TRBD2 on 5 matching bases. This CDR3 comprises 14 residues. The V gene lost 4 bases and the J gene lost 0 bases, with 11 bases spanning the gap. The germline gives CDR1 SGHRS, CDR2 YFSETQ. CDR3 protein: CASSPGSSSYEQYF. The DNA for the CDR3 is TGCGCCAGCAGCCCGGGATCCAGCTCCTACGAGCAGTACTTC.

This clone appeared once. The genes are TRBV6-5 and TRBJ1-1; D is ambiguous. The germline gives CDR1 MNHEY, CDR2 SVGAGI. The CDR3 covers 13 residues. Trimming shortened V by 3 bases and J by 1 base, and 6 bases separated the two germline ends. The CDR3 is CASSYTENTEAFF. In nucleotides, the CDR3 is TGTGCCAGCAGTTATACGGAGAACACTGAAGCTTTCTTT.

In DNA form, the CDR3 reads TGCGCCAGCAGCCCGGATGTGGGTCGGCAGGGCTACACCTTC. Translating gives CASSPDVGRQGYTF. The chain recombines TRBV5-1 with TRBJ1-2, with D hard to call. The CDR3 extends over 14 amino acids. Germline CDR1 is SGHRS and CDR2 is YFSETQ. V was shortened by 4 bases and J by 8 bases, with 18 bases between the two germline ends.

This chain links TRBV5-1 with TRBJ2-1, with TRBD2 matching over 10 bases. CDR1 SGHRS and CDR2 YFSETQ come from the germline V gene. With 4 bases clipped from V and 7 bases from J, the junction kept 8 bases outside the gene matches. The CDR3 spans 15 residues. The CDR3 DNA sequence: TGCGCCAGCAGCCCATCTAGCGGGAGTAGGAATGAGCAGTTCTTC. Translation gives CASSPSSGSRNEQFF.

V and J are TRBV27 and TRBJ1-2, with D hard to call. Trimming removed 5 bases at V and 3 bases at J, with 10 bases between. CDR3 length equals 13 residues. Germline assignment: CDR1 MNHEY and CDR2 SMNVEV (reference sequence). CDR3 in amino acids: CASSQSVDYGYTF. CDR3 sequence (DNA): TGTGCCAGCAGTCAGTCAGTTGACTATGGCTACACCTTC.

The rearrangement joins TRBV23-1 to TRBJ1-5, with D possibly TRBD1 on 6 matching bases. TRBV23-1 is an open reading frame whose function is uncertain. CDR3 length: 16 residues. Trimming shortened V by 2 bases and J by 3 bases, and 14 bases separated the two germline ends. CDR3 DNA: TGCGCCAGCAGTCAACGGTATCAGGGGCCCAATCAGCCCCAGCATTTT. This gives the protein CASSQRYQGPNQPQHF.

The chain recombines TRBV7-8 with TRBJ2-1, with 9 positions matching TRBD1. J lost 6 bases, V lost 6 bases, and 12 bases had no gene match. CDR3 size: 16 residues. The germline gives CDR1 SGHVS, CDR2 FQNEAQ. The CDR3 loop is CASSPTGGSSGNEQFF. CDR3 nucleotide sequence: TGTGCCAGCAGTCCCACAGGGGGCAGCTCGGGCAATGAGCAGTTCTTC.

This clone was observed a few times. This chain uses TRBV10-3 with TRBJ1-6; 12 positions agree with TRBD1. The V and J ends lost 8 bases and 12 bases, in that order; junction bases with no gene match: 2. The CDR3 has 12 amino acids. The germline V gene has CDR1 ENHRY and CDR2 SYGVKD. CDR3 in amino acids: CAIRDRGRPLHF. CDR3 sequence (DNA): TGTGCCATCCGGGACAGGGGGCGACCCCTCCACTTT.

The chain links TRBV18 to TRBJ1-2; D is unresolved. Germline V gives CDR1 KGHSH, CDR2 LQKENI. V lost 3 bases and J 0 bases, leaving 14 bases between the germline ends. The CDR3 has 16 amino acids. The chain's CDR3 is CASSPQQSGTNYGYTF. The CDR3 DNA is TGTGCCAGCTCACCTCAACAAAGCGGGACTAACTATGGCTACACCTTC.

A single count supports this clone. The CDR3 reads CSVREGVANTGELFF. As DNA, the CDR3 is TGCAGCGTGCGGGAGGGGGTGGCGAACACCGGGGAGCTGTTTTTT. V is TRBV29-1 and J is TRBJ2-2; TRBD2 matches at 9 bases. Germline V lookup: CDR1 SQVTM, CDR2 ANQGSEA. After removal of 6 bases from V and 0 bases from J, the junction contained 5 bases not matched to a gene. The CDR3 spans 15 residues.

The chain links TRBV7-2 to TRBJ2-7; no definite D call. Deletions cut 6 bases from V and 0 bases from J, with 15 bases between. Germline lookup yields CDR1 SGHTA and CDR2 FQGNSA. The CDR3 has 15 residues. The CDR3 loop is CASSIVHFSSYEQYF. In nucleotides, the CDR3 is TGTGCCAGCAGTATCGTGCACTTCAGCTCCTACGAGCAGTACTTC.

The CDR3 region is CASSLVSRPRRDSPLHF. The CDR3 region has the DNA TGTGCCAGCAGCTTAGTATCAAGACCCAGGCGGGATTCACCCCTCCACTTT. The chain combines TRBV7-2 with TRBJ1-6; D not resolved. In germline, CDR1 is SGHTA, CDR2 FQGNSA. The CDR3 spans 17 residues. V gave up 1 base and J gave up 8 bases, with 18 bases separating them.

Written as DNA, the CDR3 is TGTGCCTGGAGCTACAGGGGAGACTATGGCTACACCTTC. Encoded protein: CAWSYRGDYGYTF. This rearrangement joins TRBV30 to TRBJ1-2; TRBD1 matches at 7 bases. The CDR3 spans 13 residues. Looked up from germline, CDR1 is GTSNPN and CDR2 is SVGIG (reference sequence). Germline trimming cut 3 bases from V and 3 bases from J; bases unmatched to any gene: 4.

The J gene is TRBJ2-1, the V gene TRBV20-1, with D hard to call. Trimming took 5 bases from V and 4 from J, leaving 3 bases between them. This CDR3 has 10 residues. Germline CDR1 and CDR2: DFQATT and SNEGSKA (reference sequence). CDR3 residues: CSAAYNEQFF. In DNA form, the CDR3 reads TGCAGTGCTGCATACAATGAGCAGTTCTTC.

The genes are TRBV30 and TRBJ1-2, with D uncertain. V gave up 7 bases and J gave up 0 bases, with 12 bases separating them. The CDR3 runs to 13 residues. CDR1 and CDR2 (germline): GTSNPN, SVGIG (reference sequence). This CDR3 reads CASSPDPNYGYTF. CDR3 sequence (DNA): TGTGCCTCGTCCCCGGACCCTAACTATGGCTACACCTTC.

The chain is built from TRBV7-8 and TRBJ1-1; no definite D call. CDR3 length equals 14 residues. CDR1 and CDR2 from the germline V gene are SGHVS and FQNEAQ. V was cut by 5 bases and J by 3 bases, with 13 bases left in between. The CDR3 here is CASSPRIGDTEAFF. The CDR3 DNA is TGTGCCAGCAGCCCCCGGATTGGAGACACTGAAGCTTTCTTT.

The V gene is TRBV9, the J gene TRBJ2-1, with TRBD2 identical over 10 bases. Losses at the gene ends were 3 bases for V and 9 bases for J; bases not matched to a gene: 9. The CDR3 covers 15 residues. CDR1 is SGDLS and CDR2 is YYNGEE in the germline V gene. CDR3 bases: TGTGCCAGCAGCGCCAGCGGGAGGGAGTTGAGTGAGCAGTTCTTC. It codes for CASSASGRELSEQFF.